This entry lists 15 T cell receptor beta chains sequenced from one sample in a study of blood T cell repertoires in COVID-19. Produced via immunoSEQ multiplex PCR; TCRdb's table is partial and in-frame only. The top ten clones hold around 5% of a sample with tens of thousands of clones, 80% to 90% of them seen once. Source material: peripheral blood. Source of these receptors: a man aged 50 to 59 with active COVID-19.

V usage is TRBV20-1 and J usage is TRBJ1-2; D is undetermined. The ends were cut back, 5 bases at V and 6 bases at J, with 10 bases in the middle. Looked up from germline, CDR1 is DFQATT and CDR2 is SNEGSKA (reference sequence). The CDR3 sequence is 11 residues long. The CDR3 region is CSAPGSNGYTF. The CDR3, as DNA: TGCAGTGCTCCCGGGTCAAATGGCTACACCTTC.

V is TRBV6-5 and J is TRBJ1-1; 7 bases map to TRBD1. Germline V CDR1 and CDR2: MNHEY, SVGAGI. The CDR3 length is 13 residues. J was trimmed by 5 bases and V by 6 bases; bases with no gene match: 6. The CDR3: CASRRDRWTEAFF. The CDR3 coding sequence is TGTGCCAGCAGGAGGGACAGATGGACTGAAGCTTTCTTT.

The chain uses TRBV1 and TRBJ2-5; the table assigns TRBD2, which was not confirmed against the DNA. TRBV1 is a pseudogene locus. The length of the CDR3 is 17 residues. CDR3 loop: CTSRLAGEDGESETQYF. For the CDR3, the DNA is TGCACCAGCCGACTAGCGGGAGAGGATGGGGAGTCGGAGACCCAGTACTTC.

This chain joins TRBV19 and TRBJ2-7; 7 bases are a match to TRBD2. V shed 3 bases and J 0 bases; nucleotides not matched to a gene: 8. The CDR3 runs to 16 residues. Per the germline V gene, CDR1 is LNHDA and CDR2 is SQIVND (reference sequence). The DNA for the CDR3 is TGTGCCAGTAGTATGAACCCTAGCGGTAACTCCTACGAGCAGTACTTC. Residues: CASSMNPSGNSYEQYF.

In the case of this clone: At one end, the junction sequence differs from germline, possibly due to a read error. The chain uses TRBV7-9 and TRBJ2-7; D unresolved. CDR1 and CDR2 (germline): SEHNR, FQNEAQ (reference sequence). The CDR3 has 12 amino acids. CDR3 in amino acids: CASSLDPYEQYF. The DNA of the CDR3 is TGTGCCAGCAGCTTAGACCCCTATGAGCAGTACTTC.

The chain carries TRBV7-3 and TRBJ2-1; TRBD2 matches 16 bases. The CDR3 has 20 amino acids. Germline V gene data show CDR1 as SGHTA and CDR2 as FQGTGA. V shed 2 bases, J shed 9 bases, and the junction held 16 bases outside the gene matches. The CDR3 coding sequence is TGTGCCAGCAGCTTATTTTTGATTCCGGGACTAGCGGGAGGGCCCGGTGAGCAGTTCTTC. Translating it yields CASSLFLIPGLAGGPGEQFF. The complete variable domain, with remaining parts taken from reference TRBV7-3 and TRBJ2-1, reads GAGVSQTPSNKVTEKGKYVELRCDPISGHTALYWYRQSLGQGPEFLIYFQGTGAADDSGLPNDRFFAVRPEGSVSTLKIQRTERGDSAVYLCASSLFLIPGLAGGPGEQFFGPGTRLTVL.

The chain combines TRBV5-1 with TRBJ2-1; a weak D match, TRBD1 (5 bases). The CDR3 runs to 14 residues. Trimming removed 0 bases from V and 6 bases from J, with 10 bases in between. Germline CDR1 and CDR2: SGHRS and YFSETQ. The CDR3 DNA reads as TGCGCCAGCAGCTTGGATACAGGCCCCAATGAGCAGTTCTTC. Its translation is CASSLDTGPNEQFF. Together with reference TRBV5-1 and TRBJ2-1, the CDR3 gives the full variable domain: KAGVTQTPRYLIKTRGQQVTLSCSPISGHRSVSWYQQTPGQGLQFLFEYFSETQRNKGNFPGRFSGRQFSNSRSEMNVSTLELGDSALYLCASSLDTGPNEQFFGPGTRLTVL.

The chain employs TRBV15 and TRBJ1-1, with a possible D match to TRBD1 (5 bases). The CDR3 spans 17 residues. The V and J ends lost 0 bases and 0 bases respectively, with 14 bases between them. From germline, CDR1 is LNHNV and CDR2 YYDKDF (reference sequence). CDR3 loop: CATSRDDVRGMNTEAFF. The CDR3, as DNA: TGTGCCACCAGCAGAGATGACGTACGGGGGATGAACACTGAAGCTTTCTTT.

The genes are TRBV5-4 and TRBJ2-7; 9 bases align to TRBD1. J was trimmed by 3 bases and V by 4 bases; bases with no gene match: 5. The CDR3 sequence is 14 residues long. Germline CDR1 reads SGHNT; CDR2 reads YYREEE (reference sequence). The CDR3 loop is CASSPDRGIYEQYF. The DNA of the CDR3 is TGTGCCAGCAGCCCGGACAGGGGAATCTACGAGCAGTACTTC.

The chain uses TRBV7-2 and TRBJ2-5, with D hard to call. Germline CDR1 and CDR2: SGHTA and FQGNSA. V lost 3 bases and J 5 bases, leaving 13 bases between the germline ends. CDR3 length: 14 amino acids. The CDR3 DNA is TGTGCCAGCAGCTTTGGCGGAAGTAGGGAGACCCAGTACTTC. Translated: CASSFGGSRETQYF.

This clone was found once. This chain uses TRBV28 with TRBJ1-2, with D unclear. V lost 5 bases, J lost 4 bases, and 11 bases lay in between. Germline V gene sequence: CDR1 MDHEN, CDR2 SYDVKM. The CDR3 covers 13 residues. As DNA, the CDR3 is TGTGCCAGCAGTCGGGTGGAGGGCTATGGCTACACCTTC. It yields the protein CASSRVEGYGYTF.

Only a few counts were recorded for this clone. The J gene is TRBJ1-5, the V gene TRBV19; no definite D call. The germline gives CDR1 LNHDA, CDR2 SQIVND (reference sequence). The CDR3 spans 14 residues. Trimming left V 8 bases short and J 4 bases short, with 15 bases between. Here the CDR3 DNA reads TGTGCCAGTGGTACCTCTTCTAGAAATCAGCCCCAGCATTTT. Amino acid sequence: CASGTSSRNQPQHF.

The rearrangement uses TRBV20-1 and TRBJ2-1; possibly TRBD2 for D (5 bases). The germline V and J ends were trimmed by 3 bases and 1 base, with 7 bases remaining between them. CDR1 DFQATT and CDR2 SNEGSKA come from the germline V gene (reference sequence). This CDR3 region has 13 residues. CDR3 region: CSASQRSYNEQFF. The DNA for the CDR3 is TGCAGTGCTAGTCAGCGGTCCTACAATGAGCAGTTCTTC.

In this sample, this clone turned up a few times. This chain connects TRBV12-2 to TRBJ2-1; the table calls TRBD1, which could not be checked here. TRBV12-2 is marked as a pseudogene. This CDR3 is built from 14 residues. CDR3 residues: CASRGWDSYNEQFF. In nucleotides, the CDR3 is TGTGCAAGTCGCGGCTGGGACAGCTACAATGAGCAGTTCTTC.

The CDR3 here is CASSQAGNYNSPLHF. The CDR3 nucleotides are TGCGCCAGCAGCCAAGCAGGAAACTATAATTCACCCCTCCACTTT. The rearrangement links TRBV4-1 to TRBJ1-6; D gene unclear. In germline, CDR1 is MGHRA, CDR2 YSYEKL. CDR3 size: 15 residues. V shed 1 base and J shed 3 bases, with 7 bases lying between them.